Listed below are T cell receptor beta chains from one sample, sequenced in a study of blood T cells in healthy people across ages. From the 5' RACE reads, TCRdb called clonotypes with MiXCR, one entry per CDR3 protein. The data contain about 640,000 distinct CDR3 sequences, roughly 58% of them singletons. The specimen was blood. These receptors all come from a man in his sixties in good health. Both conserved end residues are part of each CDR3. The D gene is left open where the match is weak. A row's size may be missing; if present it is once, few, many or a size class.

DNA: TGCAGTGCCACGCCGGGGACAGGGTTTAAGGAGACCCAGTACTTC
CDR3: CSATPGTGFKETQYF
D: TRBD1
V: TRBV20-1
size: NA
J: TRBJ2-5

DNA: TGCAGCGTTGATGGGGGACAGGGGGCGTTTGGCTACACCTTC
CDR3: CSVDGGQGAFGYTF
D: TRBD1
V: TRBV29-1
size: NA
J: TRBJ1-2

DNA: TGCGCCAGCAGTGAGTCGACTCCGGGACAGGGGGCGAGCTACACCTTC
CDR3: CASSESTPGQGASYTF
D: TRBD1
V: TRBV10-2
size: NA
J: TRBJ1-2

DNA: TGTGCCAGCAGCTTACCGACAGCCACGTCGGCGACAGGTACGCAGTATTTT
CDR3: CASSLPTATSATGTQYF
D: NA
V: TRBV7-6
size: few
J: TRBJ2-3

DNA: TGTGCCAGCAGAGCCCCTCCTAGCGGGGTAAATGAGCAGTACTTC
CDR3: CASRAPPSGVNEQYF
D: TRBD2
V: TRBV6-1
size: NA
J: TRBJ2-5

DNA: TGCGCCAGCAGCTCCACAAGCGACCAGCCCCAGCATTTT
CDR3: CASSSTSDQPQHF
D: NA
V: TRBV5-1
size: NA
J: TRBJ1-5

DNA: TGTGCCAGCAGCTTGGGGACAGGGGGTGGCGAAAAACTGTTTTTT
CDR3: CASSLGTGGGEKLFF
D: TRBD1
V: TRBV7-8
size: NA
J: TRBJ1-4

DNA: TGTGCCAGCAGCCCTAGGCCCGAATCCGTCCTAAAGACCCAGTACTTC
CDR3: CASSPRPESVLKTQYF
D: NA
V: TRBV6-1
size: NA
J: TRBJ2-5

DNA: TGTGCCAGCAGCTCGGGCCCAATCGCTAGCGGCTACACCTTC
CDR3: CASSSGPIASGYTF
D: NA
V: TRBV5-6
size: few
J: TRBJ1-2

DNA: TGTGCCATCAGTGAGACCCGGACTAGCGGGGGGCCCCAGCAGTTCTTC
CDR3: CAISETRTSGGPQQFF
D: TRBD2
V: TRBV10-3
size: few
J: TRBJ2-1

DNA: TGCGCCAGCAGCGGCACGACAGGGAAAGAGACCCAGTACTTC
CDR3: CASSGTTGKETQYF
D: TRBD1
V: TRBV5-1
size: NA
J: TRBJ2-5

DNA: TGTGCCAGCAGTCTGATCGGGGGCGTAGATACGCAGTATTTT
CDR3: CASSLIGGVDTQYF
D: NA
V: TRBV2
size: few
J: TRBJ2-3

DNA: TGCGCCAGCAGCTCACAGGGGAATTCGGAGAAAACTTTCTTT
CDR3: CASSSQGNSEKTFF
D: TRBD1
V: TRBV5-1
size: NA
J: TRBJ1-1

DNA: TGCAGTGCCCTCCGCGGGACTAGCGGAGACTACGAGCAGTTCTTC
CDR3: CSALRGTSGDYEQFF
D: TRBD2
V: TRBV20-1
size: NA
J: TRBJ2-1

DNA: TGCAGCGCCTACTTGGGTCAAGAGACCCAGTACTTC
CDR3: CSAYLGQETQYF
D: NA
V: TRBV29-1
size: NA
J: TRBJ2-5

DNA: TGCAGTGCTAGAGATCTCAGGGGACTAGCGGAAGAGACCCAGTACTTC
CDR3: CSARDLRGLAEETQYF
D: TRBD2
V: TRBV20-1
size: few
J: TRBJ2-5

DNA: TGTGCCAGCAGCCAAGACACGGCAGGGCGCTATGGCTACACCTTC
CDR3: CASSQDTAGRYGYTF
D: NA
V: TRBV4-2
size: few
J: TRBJ1-2

DNA: TGTGCCAGCAGTGAAGGGGTGGGTATCTCCTACGAGCAGTACTTC
CDR3: CASSEGVGISYEQYF
D: NA
V: TRBV2
size: NA
J: TRBJ2-7

DNA: TGCAGCGTGGAGAATCTCGGGGGGCGCACTGAAGCTTTCTTT
CDR3: CSVENLGGRTEAFF
D: NA
V: TRBV29-1
size: once
J: TRBJ1-1

DNA: TGCAGCGTCGTGCAACAGGAGAACACTGAAGCTTTCTTT
CDR3: CSVVQQENTEAFF
D: NA
V: TRBV29-1
size: NA
J: TRBJ1-1

DNA: TGCAGTGCCAGTACAGGGCCCAAAGAGACCCAGTACTTC
CDR3: CSASTGPKETQYF
D: NA
V: TRBV20-1
size: NA
J: TRBJ2-5